The 2 T cell receptor beta chains in this list originate from one sample, sequenced in a study of T cell responses to AZD1222 COVID-19 vaccine. Profiled with immunoSEQ multiplex PCR; TCRdb holds only in-frame clones, not every one. The table shows about 110,000 clones, with 90% occurring only once. The specimen was peripheral blood, collected 28 days after the second AZD1222 dose. These receptors all stem from an adult who received the AZD1222 COVID-19 vaccine.

This chain links TRBV7-2 with TRBJ1-3; no firm D call. Germline V gives CDR1 SGHTA, CDR2 FQGNSA. The CDR3 length is 18 residues. Trimming stripped 1 base from V and 0 bases from J, with 16 bases between. CDR3 amino acids: CASSLGALPSPSGNTIYF. In DNA, the CDR3 is TGTGCCAGCAGCTTAGGGGCACTCCCTAGCCCCTCTGGAAACACCATATATTTT.

The chain has TRBV28 and TRBJ1-2; D unresolved. The CDR3 extends over 13 amino acids. CDR1 and CDR2 from the germline V gene are MDHEN and SYDVKM. V lost 2 bases, J lost 2 bases, and 6 bases lay in between. CDR3 DNA sequence: TGTGCCAGCAGTTTAGGATCAAACTATGGCTACACCTTC. It specifies CASSLGSNYGYTF.